Detailed here is one T cell receptor beta chain. Its specificity is unknown. The data stem from a study of a mutant IDH1 vaccine in newly diagnosed glioma. About the study: Patients' prior therapy spanned radiotherapy, temozolomide, or both; most underwent both.

Stated time point: week 47, end of study. Topical imiquimod accompanied each vaccine dose, which consisted of 300 ug of mutant IDH1 20-mer peptide. New WHO grade 3 or 4 astrocytomas that were IDH1-mutant and ATRX-lost occurred in the donors. Method: immunoSEQ multiplex PCR; TCRdb's copy keeps in-frame clones and lacks some. Of tens of thousands of clones in the sample, 60% to 85% were seen once. The germline gives CDR1 SGDLS, CDR2 YYNGEE. Trimming at V came to 2 bases and at J to 7 bases, leaving 8 bases not matched to a gene. This CDR3 has 15 amino acids. The receptor comes from a man in his forties with glioma. This specimen consisted of PBMCs, obtained from a glioma patient whose treatment included an IDH1 peptide vaccine. The genes are TRBV9 and TRBJ1-4; 7 positions agree with TRBD1. The CDR3 DNA reads TGTGCCAGCAGCGTCTCAGGGGGTAAGGGTGAAAAACTGTTTTTT. It is translated as CASSVSGGKGEKLFF.